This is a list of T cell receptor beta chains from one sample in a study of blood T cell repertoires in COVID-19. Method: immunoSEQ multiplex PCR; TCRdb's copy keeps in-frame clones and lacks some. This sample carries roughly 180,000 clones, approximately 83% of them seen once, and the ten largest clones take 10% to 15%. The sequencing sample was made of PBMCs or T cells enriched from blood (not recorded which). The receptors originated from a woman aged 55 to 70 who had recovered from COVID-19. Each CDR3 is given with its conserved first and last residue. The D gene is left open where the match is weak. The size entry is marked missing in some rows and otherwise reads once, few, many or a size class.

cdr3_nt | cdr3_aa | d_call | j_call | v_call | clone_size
TGTGCCAGCAGCTTGGCCAGGACTAGCGGGGGCGATGAGCAGTTCTTC | CASSLARTSGGDEQFF | TRBD2 | TRBJ2-1 | TRBV5-4 | NA
TGTGCCAGCAGGACAGGGAACACCGGGGAGCTGTTTTTT | CASRTGNTGELFF | NA | TRBJ2-2 | TRBV2 | NA
TGTGCCAGCTCACCAATACAGTCCAGGGGGAACACCGGGGAGCTGTTTTTT | CASSPIQSRGNTGELFF | NA | TRBJ2-2 | TRBV18 | many
TGTGCCAGCAAGAGTATTAGCGGAGATACGCAGTATTTT | CASKSISGDTQYF | NA | TRBJ2-3 | TRBV9 | NA
TGTGCCAGCAGGTCGAGACAGGGGGAAAACTATGGCTACACCTTC | CASRSRQGENYGYTF | TRBD1 | TRBJ1-2 | TRBV27 | once
TGTGCCAGCAGCAAAGGGACAGGCGAACACATTGATGGCTACACCTTC | CASSKGTGEHIDGYTF | NA | TRBJ1-2 | TRBV21-1 | NA
TGTGCCAGCAGCTTAGGGTCCGGGACTAGCGGCTACGAGCAGTACTTC | CASSLGSGTSGYEQYF | TRBD2 | TRBJ2-7 | TRBV7-2 | NA
TGTGCCAGTAGTGGGCTCAGCACAGATACGCAGTATTTT | CASSGLSTDTQYF | NA | TRBJ2-3 | TRBV19 | NA
TGCAGCGCCCGGGACGCCGGGAGTCAGTACTTC | CSARDAGSQYF | NA | TRBJ2-4 | TRBV29-1 | NA
TGTGCCAGCAGCCTCGATTCACCCCTCCACTTT | CASSLDSPLHF | NA | TRBJ1-6 | TRBV7-2 | once
TGTGCCAGTAGTACACAGGGGTTGGGTGGCTACACCTTC | CASSTQGLGGYTF | TRBD1 | TRBJ1-2 | TRBV19 | NA
TGCGCCAGCAGTCAATCGACAGGGAATCAGCCCCAGCATTTT | CASSQSTGNQPQHF | TRBD1 | TRBJ1-5 | TRBV23-1 | NA
TGCGCCAGCAGCTTGGGACAAAATGAAGCTTTCTTT | CASSLGQNEAFF | NA | TRBJ1-1 | TRBV5-1 | few
TGTGCCAGCAGCTCCGGACAGGGGTATGGCTACACCTTC | CASSSGQGYGYTF | TRBD1 | TRBJ1-2 | TRBV6-4 | NA
TGTGCCAGCAGCGCATCCAGCGGGACAGGGTATGGCTACACCTTC | CASSASSGTGYGYTF | TRBD1 | TRBJ1-2 | TRBV13 | NA
TGTGCCATCAGTAATGACAGGGAACGGACAGATACGCAGTATTTT | CAISNDRERTDTQYF | TRBD1 | TRBJ2-3 | TRBV10-3 | NA
TGTGCCAGCAGTTTCGAGTCAGGGGGGAAGCAGTACTTC | CASSFESGGKQYF | NA | TRBJ2-7 | TRBV27 | few
TGTGCCAGCAGTGAATTTAGCCTAAGTGCCGGGGAGCTGTTTTTT | CASSEFSLSAGELFF | NA | TRBJ2-2 | TRBV6-1 | NA